The next 27 T cell receptor beta chains were all read from a single sample in a study of blood T cell repertoires in COVID-19. Profiled with immunoSEQ multiplex PCR; TCRdb holds only in-frame clones, not every one. This sample carries under 200,000 clones, 85% of them seen once, and the ten largest clones take roughly 1%. Sequenced material: peripheral blood. Every receptor here comes from a man in his forties with acute or convalescent COVID-19.

Notes on this clone: Germline and junction disagree at one end, which may indicate a read error. This rearrangement joins TRBV6-5 to TRBJ2-7; TRBD1 matches 11 bases. Per the germline V gene, CDR1 is MNHEY and CDR2 is SVGAGI. This CDR3 spans 16 amino acids. The CDR3 nucleotides are TGTGCCAGCATTTACACATCGGGACAGGGGGTCTACGAGCAGTACTTC. It specifies CASIYTSGQGVYEQYF.

V usage is TRBV2 and J usage is TRBJ1-2; 9 bases fit TRBD1. There are 15 residues in the CDR3. CDR1 SNHLY and CDR2 FYNNEI come from the germline V gene. J gave up 5 bases and V 7 bases, and 11 bases lay outside the gene matches. CDR3 residues: CASKERDRVWYGYTF. In DNA, the CDR3 is TGTGCCAGCAAGGAGAGGGACAGGGTTTGGTATGGCTACACCTTC.

This clone showed up many times. The chain has TRBV7-9 and TRBJ2-2, with D uncertain. V was shortened by 5 bases and J by 2 bases, with 9 bases between the two germline ends. The CDR3 is 14 residues long. CDR1 is SEHNR and CDR2 is FQNEAQ in the germline V gene (reference sequence). CDR3 sequence reads: CASSPTSNTGELFF. The CDR3 bases are TGTGCCAGCAGCCCGACAAGTAACACCGGGGAGCTGTTTTTT.

This clone turned up a few times. The rearrangement links TRBV7-9 to TRBJ1-2, with 7 bases identical to TRBD1. V lost 1 base, J lost 0 bases, and 5 bases stayed unmatched. Germline CDR1 SEHNR, CDR2 FQNEAQ (reference sequence). The CDR3 consists of 16 residues. The CDR3 bases are TGTGCCAGCAGCTTAGTGGCCGGGACAGCTAACTATGGCTACACCTTC. This codes for CASSLVAGTANYGYTF.

The chain has TRBV19 and TRBJ1-2; D is possibly TRBD1 (5 bases). Germline values: CDR1 LNHDA, CDR2 SQIVND (reference sequence). With 5 bases removed from V and 2 bases from J, the gap between germline ends came to 15 bases. The CDR3 consists of 15 residues. The CDR3 nucleotides read TGTGCCAGTAGTGTACCCCAGACAGTAAACTATGGCTACACCTTC. It yields the protein CASSVPQTVNYGYTF.

The rearrangement uses TRBV7-3 and TRBJ2-2; possible D gene TRBD2, 5 bases. V was clipped by 5 bases and J by 4 bases, with 8 bases between them. The germline CDR1 and CDR2 sequences are SGHTA and FQGTGA. The CDR3 runs 13 residues. The CDR3 loop is CASSRRGTGELFF. The CDR3 nucleotides are TGTGCCAGCAGCCGCCGGGGCACCGGGGAGCTGTTTTTT.

The chain couples TRBV15 to TRBJ2-7; 9 bases align to TRBD1. Germline V gene sequence: CDR1 LNHNV, CDR2 YYDKDF (reference sequence). With 0 bases clipped from V and 2 bases from J, the junction kept 5 bases outside the gene matches. The CDR3 extends over 16 amino acids. In DNA form, the CDR3 reads TGTGCCACCAGCAGAGATTTGGGGACAGGGACCTACGAGCAGTACTTC. This encodes CATSRDLGTGTYEQYF.

The rearrangement joins TRBV7-3 to TRBJ2-3; TRBD2 aligns across 9 bases. Losses at the gene ends were 5 bases for V and 1 base for J; bases not matched to a gene: 1. CDR3 size: 14 residues. CDR1 SGHTA and CDR2 FQGTGA come from the germline V gene. The CDR3 sequence: CASSAGGGTDTQYF. CDR3 bases: TGTGCCAGCAGCGCGGGGGGGGGCACAGATACGCAGTATTTT.

This clone was detected once. Here the CDR3 reads CASSLAAGPSYEQYF. In DNA form, the CDR3 reads TGTGCCAGCAGCTTGGCTGCGGGTCCCTCCTACGAGCAGTACTTC. The chain recombines TRBV5-4 with TRBJ2-7, with D perhaps TRBD2 (5 bases). V was shortened by 0 bases and J by 0 bases, with 10 bases between the two germline ends. The CDR3 loop spans 15 amino acids. Germline CDR1 and CDR2: SGHNT and YYREEE (reference sequence).

There are a few counts of this clone. V and J are TRBV2 and TRBJ1-4; tentative D call: TRBD1 (5 bases). The V gene's germline CDR1 is SNHLY and CDR2 FYNNEI. V was cut by 6 bases and J by 7 bases, with 21 bases left in between. This CDR3 spans 16 amino acids. CDR3 bases: TGTGCCAGCAGCACCCCCGGGGGGGGTCCTCGTGAAAAACTGTTTTTT. It codes for CASSTPGGGPREKLFF.

This clone was found once. The V call is TRBV7-6, the J call TRBJ1-2, with D perhaps TRBD1 (5 bases). Trimming cost V 5 bases and J 1 base, with 8 bases left between them. From germline, CDR1 is SGHVS and CDR2 FNYEAQ. The CDR3 is 13 amino acids. The CDR3, as DNA: TGTGCCAGCAGCCCTCAGGGTAACTATGGCTACACCTTC. This codes for CASSPQGNYGYTF.

This chain links TRBV5-5 with TRBJ1-2, with TRBD1 identical over 7 bases. The CDR3 is made up of 14 amino acids. Per germline, CDR1 SGHKS and CDR2 YYEKEE (reference sequence). J was trimmed by 6 bases and V by 4 bases; bases with no gene match: 9. The CDR3 is CASSPTGARDGYTF. The CDR3 nucleotides are TGTGCCAGCAGCCCTACAGGGGCGCGCGATGGCTACACCTTC. The full variable domain, rest sourced from reference TRBV5-5 and TRBJ1-2, is DAGVTQSPTHLIKTRGQQVTLRCSPISGHKSVSWYQQVLGQGPQFIFQYYEKEERGRGNFPDRFSARQFPNYSSELNVNALLLGDSALYLCASSPTGARDGYTFGSGTRLTVV.

The rearrangement uses TRBV7-3 and TRBJ1-2, with a possible D match to TRBD1 (6 bases). Germline assignment: CDR1 SGHTA and CDR2 FQGTGA. This CDR3 is built from 15 residues. V lost 5 bases and J lost 4, with 17 bases in between. CDR3 nucleotides: TGTGCCAGCAGCCCCGGGACAACGGCTTTCTATGGCTACACCTTC. Translating gives CASSPGTTAFYGYTF. The whole variable domain, filled in from reference TRBV7-3 and TRBJ1-2, reads GAGVSQTPSNKVTEKGKYVELRCDPISGHTALYWYRQSLGQGPEFLIYFQGTGAADDSGLPNDRFFAVRPEGSVSTLKIQRTERGDSAVYLCASSPGTTAFYGYTFGSGTRLTVV.

This clone occurred a few times. Other DNA variants within this sample encode the same CDR3. The rearrangement links TRBV12-3 or TRBV12-4 to TRBJ2-7; tentatively, D is TRBD1 (5 bases). CDR3 length: 11 residues. Trimming removed 6 bases at V and 3 bases at J, with 6 bases between. The chain's CDR3 is CASSQGYEQYF. The CDR3 DNA is TGTGCCAGCAGCCAGGGCTACGAGCAGTACTTC.

For the CDR3, the DNA is TGTGCCAGCAGCTCGACCCCGAACTATAATGGCTACACCTTC. Translated: CASSSTPNYNGYTF. The chain links TRBV6-5 to TRBJ1-2; D is ambiguous. The CDR3 length is 14 residues. The germline V gene encodes CDR1 MNHEY and CDR2 SVGAGI. V shed 6 bases and J shed 6 bases, with 17 bases lying between them.

This clone was picked up a small number of times. This sequence joins TRBV29-1 and TRBJ2-1; 11 nucleotides match TRBD1. With 6 bases clipped from V and 0 bases from J, the junction kept 1 base outside the gene matches. The germline CDR1 and CDR2 sequences are SQVTM and ANQGSEA. The CDR3 length is 14 residues. DNA for the CDR3: TGCAGCGTGGGGACAGGGGGCTCCTACAATGAGCAGTTCTTC. Its protein product is CSVGTGGSYNEQFF.

This clone was detected only a few times. V is TRBV29-1 and J is TRBJ2-7; 7 positions match TRBD1. This CDR3 contains 13 residues. The ends lost 6 bases at V and 2 bases at J; junction bases unmatched: 7. Germline V gene sequence: CDR1 SQVTM, CDR2 ANQGSEA. The CDR3 sequence is CSVKGQYTYEQYF. In nucleotides, the CDR3 is TGCAGCGTCAAGGGACAGTATACCTACGAGCAGTACTTC.

The chain links TRBV7-3 to TRBJ2-3, with 8 bases matching TRBD1. This CDR3 region has 15 residues. Germline loops: CDR1 SGHTA, CDR2 FQGTGA. After removal of 5 bases from V and 8 bases from J, the junction contained 12 bases not matched to a gene. The CDR3, as DNA: TGTGCCAGCAGCCCCTCGACAGGGGATACGGCTACGCAGTATTTT. Its protein product is CASSPSTGDTATQYF.

This chain joins TRBV4-3 and TRBJ2-6; weak D call: TRBD1 (6 bases). Trimming removed 0 bases at V and 0 bases at J, with 9 bases between. The germline V gene encodes CDR1 LGHNA and CDR2 YSLEER. The CDR3 loop spans 17 amino acids. CDR3: CASSQDIGGSGANVLTF. The CDR3 nucleotides read TGCGCCAGCAGCCAAGATATAGGGGGCTCTGGGGCCAACGTCCTGACTTTC.

This clone was seen just once. The chain employs TRBV5-4 and TRBJ2-3; 7 bases line up with TRBD1. The CDR3 length is 15 residues. The germline V gene encodes CDR1 SGHNT and CDR2 YYREEE (reference sequence). Trimming took 4 bases from V and 2 from J; bases not matched to a gene: 7. Written as DNA, the CDR3 is TGTGCCAGCAGCCTGGACAGGAGCACCACAGATACGCAGTATTTT. It codes for CASSLDRSTTDTQYF.

The chain recombines TRBV19 with TRBJ1-5; maybe TRBD1 (5 bases). Trimming shortened V by 7 bases and J by 5 bases, and 21 bases separated the two germline ends. CDR1 and CDR2 (germline): LNHDA, SQIVND (reference sequence). The CDR3 has 16 residues. CDR3 region: CASTPSPGGNYQPQHF. CDR3 sequence (DNA): TGTGCCAGTACCCCCTCTCCCGGGGGGAACTATCAGCCCCAGCATTTT.

The chain is built from TRBV4-2 and TRBJ2-5; D ambiguous. V shed 4 bases and J shed 2 bases, with 8 bases lying between them. The CDR3 totals 13 residues. The germline gives CDR1 LGHNA, CDR2 YNFKEQ. The CDR3 DNA reads TGTGCCAGCAGCCTTATCGGGCAAGAGACCCAGTACTTC. It yields the protein CASSLIGQETQYF.

This clone was observed a single time. CDR3 sequence: CASSESLAGTGELFF. CDR3 DNA: TGCGCCAGCAGTGAGTCGCTAGCTGGCACCGGGGAGCTGTTTTTT. The rearrangement joins TRBV10-1 to TRBJ2-2, with D possibly being TRBD2 (5 bases). Germline CDR1 and CDR2: WNHNN and SYGVQD (reference sequence). The CDR3 is 15 residues long. Trimming removed 0 bases from V and 4 bases from J, with 9 bases in between.

The chain uses TRBV27 and TRBJ1-2, with D uncertain. Trimming removed 5 bases at V and 4 bases at J, with 11 bases between. CDR1 is MNHEY, CDR2 SMNVEV, per germline (reference sequence). The CDR3 has 13 amino acids. The CDR3 reads CASSPSWPYGYTF. The CDR3 DNA follows: TGTGCCAGCAGTCCCTCGTGGCCCTATGGCTACACCTTC.

This clone has a single count. CDR3 region: CASSSRGSDTQYF. CDR3 nucleotide sequence: TGTGCCAGCAGTAGCCGGGGATCAGATACGCAGTATTTT. The chain recombines TRBV2 with TRBJ2-3; perhaps TRBD2 as D (5 bases). V was trimmed by 5 bases and J by 4 bases, leaving 10 bases between them. Per germline, CDR1 SNHLY and CDR2 FYNNEI. This CDR3 contains 13 residues.

This chain links TRBV3-1 (or the pseudogene TRBV3-2) with TRBJ2-1, with 9 nucleotides matching TRBD2. The CDR3 has 16 residues. Germline trimming cut 3 bases from V and 0 bases from J; bases unmatched to any gene: 3. CDR1 LGHDT and CDR2 YNNKEL come from the germline V gene (reference sequence). In nucleotides, the CDR3 is TGTGCCAGCAGCCAGGATAGCGGGGGCTCCTACAATGAGCAGTTCTTC. It codes for CASSQDSGGSYNEQFF.

DNA of the CDR3: TGCGCCAGCAGCGGACAGGGAATGAACACTGAAGCTTTCTTT. As protein: CASSGQGMNTEAFF. This chain connects TRBV5-1 to TRBJ1-1, with TRBD1 identical over 8 bases. The CDR3 runs 14 residues. Per germline, CDR1 SGHRS and CDR2 YFSETQ. The junction had 2 bases not matched to a gene; V was cut back by 4 bases and J by 0 bases.